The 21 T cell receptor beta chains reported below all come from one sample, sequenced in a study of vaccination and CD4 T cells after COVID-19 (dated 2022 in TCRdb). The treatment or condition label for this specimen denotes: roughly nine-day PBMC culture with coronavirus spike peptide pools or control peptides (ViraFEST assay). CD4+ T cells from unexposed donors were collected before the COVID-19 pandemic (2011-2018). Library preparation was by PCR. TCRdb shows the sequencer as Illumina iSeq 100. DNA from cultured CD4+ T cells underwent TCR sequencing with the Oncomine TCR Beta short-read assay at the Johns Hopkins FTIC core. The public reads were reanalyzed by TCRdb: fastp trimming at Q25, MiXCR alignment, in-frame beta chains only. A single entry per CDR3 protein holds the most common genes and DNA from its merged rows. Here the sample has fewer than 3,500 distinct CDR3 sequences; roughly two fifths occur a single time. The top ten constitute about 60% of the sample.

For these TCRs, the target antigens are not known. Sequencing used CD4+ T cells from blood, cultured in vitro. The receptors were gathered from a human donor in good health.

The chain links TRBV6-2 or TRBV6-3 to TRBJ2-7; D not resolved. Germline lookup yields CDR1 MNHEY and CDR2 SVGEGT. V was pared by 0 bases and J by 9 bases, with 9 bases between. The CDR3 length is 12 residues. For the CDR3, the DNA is TGTGCCAGCAGTTACTCCTCGACCTGGCAGTACTTC. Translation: CASSYSSTWQYF.

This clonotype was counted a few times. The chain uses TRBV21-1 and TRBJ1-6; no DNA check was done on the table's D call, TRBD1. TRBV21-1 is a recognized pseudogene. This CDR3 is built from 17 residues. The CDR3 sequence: CASSKTQSLDRDSPLHF. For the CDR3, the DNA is TGTGCCAGCAGCAAAACCCAATCCCTGGACAGGGACTCACCCCTCCACTTT.

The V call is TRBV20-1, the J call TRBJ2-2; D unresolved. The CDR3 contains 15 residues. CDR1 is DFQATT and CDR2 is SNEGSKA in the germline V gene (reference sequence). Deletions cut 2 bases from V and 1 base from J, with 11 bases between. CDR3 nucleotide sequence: TGCAGTGCTAGACCCCCGGGTATGAACACCGGGGAGCTGTTTTTT. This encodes CSARPPGMNTGELFF.

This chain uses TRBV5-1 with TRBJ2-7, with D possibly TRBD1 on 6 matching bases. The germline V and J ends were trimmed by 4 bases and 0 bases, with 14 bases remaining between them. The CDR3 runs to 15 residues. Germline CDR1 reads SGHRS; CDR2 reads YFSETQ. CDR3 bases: TGCGCCAGCAGCCCGGTCAGGGGCCCCTCCTACGAGCAGTACTTC. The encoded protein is CASSPVRGPSYEQYF.

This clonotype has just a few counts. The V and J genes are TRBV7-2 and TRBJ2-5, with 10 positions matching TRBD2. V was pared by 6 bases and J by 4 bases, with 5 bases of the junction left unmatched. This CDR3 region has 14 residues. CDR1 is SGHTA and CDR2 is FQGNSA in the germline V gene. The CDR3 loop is CASSQTSGRETQYF. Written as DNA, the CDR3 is TGTGCCAGCAGTCAGACTAGCGGGCGAGAGACCCAGTACTTC.

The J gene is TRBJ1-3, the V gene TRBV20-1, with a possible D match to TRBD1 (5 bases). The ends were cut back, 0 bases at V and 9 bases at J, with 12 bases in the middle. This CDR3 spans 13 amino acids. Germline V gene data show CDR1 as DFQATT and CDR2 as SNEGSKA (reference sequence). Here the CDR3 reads CSARDRIRGTIYF. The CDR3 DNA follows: TGCAGTGCTAGAGACAGGATTAGGGGCACCATATATTTT.

CDR3 bases: TGTGCCAGCGGTGAAGGACAGGGAAAGTCTGGGGCCAACGTCCTGACTTTC. Its protein is CASGEGQGKSGANVLTF. This sequence joins TRBV10-3 and TRBJ2-6; 8 positions match TRBD1. The length of the CDR3 is 17 residues. V lost 10 bases to trimming and J lost 1 base; unmatched junction nucleotides: 12. Germline values: CDR1 ENHRY, CDR2 SYGVKD.

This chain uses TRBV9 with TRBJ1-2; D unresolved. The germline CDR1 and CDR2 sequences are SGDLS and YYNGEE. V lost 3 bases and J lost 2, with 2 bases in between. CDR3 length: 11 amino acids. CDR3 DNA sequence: TGTGCCAGCAGCGCCAACTATGGCTACACCTTC. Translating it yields CASSANYGYTF.

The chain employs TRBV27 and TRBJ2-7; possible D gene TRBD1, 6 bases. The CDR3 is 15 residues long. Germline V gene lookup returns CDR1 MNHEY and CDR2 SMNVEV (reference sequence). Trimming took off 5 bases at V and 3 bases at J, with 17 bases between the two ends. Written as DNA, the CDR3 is TGTGCCAGCAGTCCAGGAGGACAGCCCATCTACGAGCAGTACTTC. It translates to CASSPGGQPIYEQYF.

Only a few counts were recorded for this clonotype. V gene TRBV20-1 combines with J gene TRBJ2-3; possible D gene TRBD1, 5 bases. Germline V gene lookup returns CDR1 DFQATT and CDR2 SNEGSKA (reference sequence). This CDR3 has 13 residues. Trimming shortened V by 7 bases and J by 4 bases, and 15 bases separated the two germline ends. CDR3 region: CSGVEGAADTQYF. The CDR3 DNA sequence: TGCAGTGGAGTAGAAGGGGCGGCAGATACGCAGTATTTT.

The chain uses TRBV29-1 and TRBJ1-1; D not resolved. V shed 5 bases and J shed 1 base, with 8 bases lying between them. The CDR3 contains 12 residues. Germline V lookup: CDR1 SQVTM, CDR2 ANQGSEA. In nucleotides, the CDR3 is TGCAGCGTTTTCGACGGGAACACTGAAGCTTTCTTT. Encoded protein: CSVFDGNTEAFF.

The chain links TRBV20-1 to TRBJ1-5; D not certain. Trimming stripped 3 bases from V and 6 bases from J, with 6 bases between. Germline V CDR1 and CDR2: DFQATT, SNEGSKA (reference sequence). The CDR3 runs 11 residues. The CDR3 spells CSARGTQPQHF. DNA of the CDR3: TGCAGTGCTAGGGGCACTCAGCCCCAGCATTTT.

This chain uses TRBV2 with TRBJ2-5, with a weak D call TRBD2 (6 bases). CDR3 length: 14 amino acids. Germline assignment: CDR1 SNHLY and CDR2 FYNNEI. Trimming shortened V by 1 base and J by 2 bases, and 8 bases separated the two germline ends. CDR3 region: CASSEGTIQETQYF. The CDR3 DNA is TGTGCCAGCAGTGAAGGGACTATACAAGAGACCCAGTACTTC.

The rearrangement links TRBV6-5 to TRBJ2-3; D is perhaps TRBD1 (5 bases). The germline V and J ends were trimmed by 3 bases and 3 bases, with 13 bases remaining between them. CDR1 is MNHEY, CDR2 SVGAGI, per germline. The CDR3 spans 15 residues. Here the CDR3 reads CASSYFQTVTDTQYF. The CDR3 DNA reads TGTGCCAGCAGTTATTTCCAGACAGTAACAGATACGCAGTATTTT.

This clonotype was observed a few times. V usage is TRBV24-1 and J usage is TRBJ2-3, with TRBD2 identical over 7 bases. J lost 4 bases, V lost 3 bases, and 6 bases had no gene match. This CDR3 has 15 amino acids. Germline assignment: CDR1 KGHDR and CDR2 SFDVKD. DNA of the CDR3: TGTGCCACCAGTGATGCCGGGACTATCTCAGATACGCAGTATTTT. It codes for CATSDAGTISDTQYF.

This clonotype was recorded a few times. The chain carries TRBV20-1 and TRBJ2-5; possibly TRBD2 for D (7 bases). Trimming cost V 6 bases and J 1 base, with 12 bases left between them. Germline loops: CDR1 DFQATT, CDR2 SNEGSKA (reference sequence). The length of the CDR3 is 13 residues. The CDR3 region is CSAGGGLQETQYF. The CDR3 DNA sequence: TGCAGTGCGGGGGGGGGCCTCCAAGAGACCCAGTACTTC.

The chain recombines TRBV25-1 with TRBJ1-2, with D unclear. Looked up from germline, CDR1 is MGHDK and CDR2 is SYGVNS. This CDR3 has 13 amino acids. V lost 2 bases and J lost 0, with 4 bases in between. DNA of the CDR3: TGTGCCAGCAGTGAAGGACCTAACTATGGCTACACCTTC. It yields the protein CASSEGPNYGYTF.

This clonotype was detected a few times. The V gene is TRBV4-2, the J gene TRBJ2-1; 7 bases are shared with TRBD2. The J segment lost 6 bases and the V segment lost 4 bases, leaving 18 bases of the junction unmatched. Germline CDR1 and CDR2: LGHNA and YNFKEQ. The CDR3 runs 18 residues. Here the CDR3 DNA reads TGTGCCAGCAGCCTAAGGGCTAGCGGAGAGCTGGTTGGCAATGAGCAGTTCTTC. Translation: CASSLRASGELVGNEQFF.

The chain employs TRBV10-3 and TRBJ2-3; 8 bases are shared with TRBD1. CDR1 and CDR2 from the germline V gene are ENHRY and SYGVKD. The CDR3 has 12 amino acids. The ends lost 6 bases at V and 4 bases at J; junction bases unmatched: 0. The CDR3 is CAIRQGADTQYF. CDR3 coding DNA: TGTGCCATCAGACAGGGGGCAGATACGCAGTATTTT.

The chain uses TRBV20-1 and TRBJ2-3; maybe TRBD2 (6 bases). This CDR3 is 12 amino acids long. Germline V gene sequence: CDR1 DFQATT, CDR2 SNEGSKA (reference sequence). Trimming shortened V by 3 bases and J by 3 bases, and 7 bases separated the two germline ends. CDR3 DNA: TGCAGTGCTAGGGAGGGTACAGATACGCAGTATTTT. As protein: CSAREGTDTQYF.

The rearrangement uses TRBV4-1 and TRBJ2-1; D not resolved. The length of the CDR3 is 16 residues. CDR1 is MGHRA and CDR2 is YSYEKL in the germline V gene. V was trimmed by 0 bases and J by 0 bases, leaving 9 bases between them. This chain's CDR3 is CASSQEPRSSYNEQFF. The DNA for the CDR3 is TGCGCCAGCAGCCAAGAACCGCGGAGCTCCTACAATGAGCAGTTCTTC.